Below, one TCR beta chain is given with its context. Antigen: not known. Sequencing was performed with immunoSEQ multiplex PCR; in TCRdb, only in-frame clones are kept and a portion is missing. The sample includes some 16,000 clones, approximately 86% seen only once; the top ten take 3.9%. These data are taken from a study of OX40 agonist ivuxolimab in advanced cancers. Overall study context: Participants, 75% to 90% male, averaged roughly 55 years of age, ranging from roughly 23 to 90.

The CDR3 totals 15 residues. Germline V gene sequence: CDR1 MDHEN, CDR2 SYDVKM. V trimming: 6 bases; J trimming: 1 base; junction bases outside the gene matches: 5. General study findings and limits: CD4+ T cells averaged fewer expanded clones than CD8+ T cells.

The chain is built from TRBV28 and TRBJ1-3; TRBD1 aligns across 8 bases. The sample consisted of CD4+ or CD8+ T cells sorted from blood, taken in a trial of the OX40 agonist ivuxolimab. This clonotype was sampled from an adult with an advanced solid tumor such as melanoma, head and neck, liver or kidney cancer. CDR3 protein: CASRAGGTSGNTIYF. CDR3 DNA: TGTGCCAGCAGGGCAGGGGGCACTTCTGGAAACACCATATATTTT.